Below are 18 T cell receptor beta chains sequenced from a single sample in a study of T cell repertoires in cytomegalovirus infection. No antigens are known for them. TCRdb fed the reads into MiXCR, producing one record per CDR3 protein. Of fewer than 1,000,000 distinct CDR3 sequences listed, approximately 33% were seen once; the top ten hold 13%. The sample here was cultured CD8+ T cells from PBMCs, taken from culture after CMV antigen stimulation. The receptors derive from a human donor in good health (CMV status not recorded). Some clones in this sample may be carry-over from other donors' samples.

This clonotype was counted only a few times. V gene TRBV6-4 combines with J gene TRBJ2-1; TRBD2 agrees at 13 bases. Germline-derived CDR1 and CDR2 are MRHNA and SNTAGT. The CDR3 extends over 17 amino acids. J gave up 9 bases and V 7 bases, and 15 bases lay outside the gene matches. The CDR3 DNA sequence: TGTGCCAGCACCGTCCCACGACTAGCGGGGGGTATCGGTGAGCAGTTCTTC. Amino acids: CASTVPRLAGGIGEQFF.

This clonotype turned up a few times. V gene TRBV28 combines with J gene TRBJ1-2; D not certain. The CDR3 sequence is 12 residues long. Germline CDR1 and CDR2: MDHEN and SYDVKM. Trimming cost V 3 bases and J 8 bases, with 10 bases left between them. CDR3 sequence (DNA): TGTGCCAGCAGTTTCAAGGTCCCCGGCTACACCTTC. As protein: CASSFKVPGYTF.

This chain connects TRBV7-6 to TRBJ1-1; D gene unclear. V was trimmed by 2 bases and J by 10 bases, leaving 38 bases between them. The CDR3 has 21 amino acids. CDR1 and CDR2 (germline): SGHVS, FNYEAQ. CDR3 residues: CASSLSTWFSPAGKGGSGAFF. CDR3 nucleotide sequence: TGTGCCAGCAGCTTAAGTACGTGGTTTTCGCCCGCTGGAAAAGGTGGAAGTGGAGCTTTCTTT.

V usage is TRBV4-1 and J usage is TRBJ2-3; 10 bases fit TRBD1. Germline-derived CDR1 and CDR2 are MGHRA and YSYEKL. The CDR3 has 18 residues. The trim removed 3 bases at V and 5 bases at J, leaving 14 bases unmatched. DNA of the CDR3: TGCGCCAGCAGCCATCCCACCTCCGGGACAGGGGATCGAGATACGCAGTATTTT. Residues: CASSHPTSGTGDRDTQYF.

In its sample, this clonotype was seen a few times. A junction end diverges from the germline sequence, so it may reflect a read error. V is TRBV7-7 and J is TRBJ2-1, with 9 bases aligning to TRBD2. Germline-derived CDR1 and CDR2 are SSHAT and FNYEAQ (reference sequence). The CDR3 length is 15 residues. CDR3 nucleotides: TGTGCTAGCAGCCCCGCGGGGGGGCCCGCCAATGAGCAGTTCTTC. Its translation is CASSPAGGPANEQFF. Full variable domain (missing parts from reference TRBV7-7 and TRBJ2-1): GAGVSQSPRYKVTKRGQDVTLRCDPISSHATLYWYQQALGQGPEFLTYFNYEAQPDKSGLPSDRFSAERPEGSISTLTIQRTEQRDSAMYRCASSPAGGPANEQFFGPGTRLTVL.

This clonotype was seen more than once but under ten times. The chain carries TRBV19 and TRBJ2-2; possible D gene TRBD1, 6 bases. The CDR3 is made up of 14 amino acids. Germline V gives CDR1 LNHDA, CDR2 SQIVND (reference sequence). V was shortened by 10 bases and J by 4 bases, with 16 bases between the two germline ends. The CDR3 nucleotides are TGTGCCACCACTACAGGGTTGGGCACCGGGGAGCTGTTTTTT. Translation: CATTTGLGTGELFF.

This clonotype was recorded at least ten times. This chain uses TRBV2 with TRBJ1-5, with 10 bases aligning to TRBD1. The CDR3 is made up of 15 amino acids. V shed 5 bases, J shed 4 bases, and the junction held 5 bases outside the gene matches. The V gene's germline CDR1 is SNHLY and CDR2 FYNNEI. CDR3 coding DNA: TGTGCCAGCAGTCGGGACAGGGGAGGGAATCAGCCCCAGCATTTT. It yields the protein CASSRDRGGNQPQHF.

The rearrangement links TRBV28 to TRBJ1-1, with 11 nucleotides matching TRBD1. The V segment lost 3 bases and the J segment 4 bases; nucleotides outside the gene matches: 7. Germline loops: CDR1 MDHEN, CDR2 SYDVKM. This CDR3 contains 16 residues. CDR3 bases: TGTGCCAGCAGTTTGCTAGCCGGGACAGGGGGCACTGAAGCTTTCTTT. Translation: CASSLLAGTGGTEAFF. Variable domain in full (rest from reference TRBV28 and TRBJ1-1): DVKVTQSSRYLVKRTGEKVFLECVQDMDHENMFWYRQDPGLGLRLIYFSYDVKMKEKGDIPEGYSVSREKKERFSLILESASTNQTSMYLCASSLLAGTGGTEAFFGQGTRLTVV.

Points on this clonotype: A single base separates this from a much larger clone, so it may be a read error. The V call is TRBV7-8, the J call TRBJ2-1; 9 bases line up with TRBD2. Germline assignment: CDR1 SGHVS and CDR2 FQNEAQ. The CDR3 extends over 14 amino acids. The DNA for the CDR3 is TGTGTCAGCAGCTTAGCCGGGACTAGCATTGAGCAGTTCTTC. Its translation: CVSSLAGTSIEQFF.

J is TRBJ2-5 and V is TRBV7-9; D is undetermined. CDR3 length: 11 residues. From germline, CDR1 is SEHNR and CDR2 FQNEAQ (reference sequence). V lost 4 bases and J 9 bases, leaving 9 bases between the germline ends. The CDR3 sequence: CASSSRWAQYF. In DNA form, the CDR3 reads TGTGCCAGCAGCTCACGGTGGGCCCAGTACTTC.

At least ten counts were recorded for this clonotype. The CDR3 sequence: CASSSRAGHGTDTQYF. DNA for the CDR3: TGTGCCAGCAGTTCGAGGGCGGGGCATGGCACAGATACGCAGTATTTT. The chain employs TRBV28 and TRBJ2-3; D is perhaps TRBD2 (6 bases). V lost 4 bases, J lost 1 base, and 15 bases lay in between. Germline CDR1 and CDR2: MDHEN and SYDVKM. CDR3 length: 16 residues. Using reference TRBV28 and TRBJ2-3 for the parts outside the CDR3, the full variable domain is DVKVTQSSRYLVKRTGEKVFLECVQDMDHENMFWYRQDPGLGLRLIYFSYDVKMKEKGDIPEGYSVSREKKERFSLILESASTNQTSMYLCASSSRAGHGTDTQYFGPGTRLTVL.

As DNA, the CDR3 is TGTGCCAGCAGTGAAGACTTGGGTACGCAGTATTTT. Residues: CASSEDLGTQYF. The chain carries TRBV27 and TRBJ2-3, with no clear D. The germline V gene encodes CDR1 MNHEY and CDR2 SMNVEV (reference sequence). The CDR3 is made up of 12 amino acids. The ends were cut back, 5 bases at V and 8 bases at J, with 11 bases in the middle.

V gene TRBV27 combines with J gene TRBJ1-5; maybe TRBD1 (5 bases). This CDR3 spans 15 amino acids. V was cut by 3 bases and J by 0 bases, with 9 bases left in between. CDR1 MNHEY and CDR2 SMNVEV come from the germline V gene (reference sequence). DNA of the CDR3: TGTGCCAGCAGTTTTTGGGGGAATAGCAATCAGCCCCAGCATTTT. It translates to CASSFWGNSNQPQHF.

This clonotype occurred a few times. The V call is TRBV14, the J call TRBJ2-1; the D is unclear. The CDR3 is 13 residues long. Germline lookup yields CDR1 SGHDN and CDR2 FVKESK. The ends were cut back, 1 base at V and 10 bases at J, with 11 bases in the middle. The CDR3 is CASSQVPESEQFF. CDR3 in DNA: TGTGCCAGCAGCCAAGTTCCAGAATCGGAGCAGTTCTTC.

To note about this clonotype: This sequence may be a read error, since a much larger clone differs from it by one base. The V call is TRBV7-6, the J call TRBJ2-3, with D perhaps given as TRBD1 or TRBD2 (5 bases each). V was pared by 5 bases and J by 2 bases, with 14 bases between. Looked up from germline, CDR1 is SGHVS and CDR2 is FNYEAQ. The CDR3 extends over 15 amino acids. The CDR3 nucleotides are TGTGCCAGCAGCGAAAAATGGGGGACCACAGATACGCAGTATTTT. The encoded protein is CASSEKWGTTDTQYF.

The chain links TRBV6-1 to TRBJ1-1; unclear D gene. From germline, CDR1 is MNHNS and CDR2 SASEGT. The CDR3 totals 13 residues. Trimming pared 2 bases from V and 0 bases from J, leaving 4 bases between. The CDR3 loop is CASSELLNTEAFF. CDR3 bases: TGTGCCAGCAGTGAACTCTTGAACACTGAAGCTTTCTTT.

The chain uses TRBV12-3 or TRBV12-4 and TRBJ2-7; D is perhaps TRBD1 or TRBD2 (5 bases each). The CDR3 contains 14 residues. V lost 7 bases and J lost 5, with 18 bases in between. The CDR3 sequence is CASTKGWGSHEQYF. Written as DNA, the CDR3 is TGTGCCAGCACCAAAGGGTGGGGGTCCCACGAGCAGTACTTC.

V gene TRBV7-4 combines with J gene TRBJ2-3; the D gene is possibly TRBD1 (6 bases). V was pared by 1 base and J by 5 bases, with 13 bases between. The CDR3 has 15 residues. From germline, CDR1 is SGHVT and CDR2 SQSDAQ. This chain's CDR3 is CASSLGLGGEDTQYF. The CDR3 DNA follows: TGTGCCAGCAGCTTAGGTCTTGGGGGCGAAGATACGCAGTATTTT.